This is a list of T cell receptor beta chains from one sample in a study of siplizumab effects on memory and regulatory T cells. Profiling relied on immunoSEQ multiplex PCR, and the TCRdb table lists in-frame clones only, not all of them. The table lists over 95,000 clones, approximately 92% of them singletons. The sample taken for sequencing was non-Treg CD4+ T cells sorted from blood. All receptors derive from a human donor in good health. Each CDR3 is given with its conserved first and last residue. A D gene is named only where the DNA matches it firmly. Rows may omit the clone size; those that give it use once, few, many or a size class.

clone size,J gene,V gene,D gene,CDR3 DNA,CDR3 protein
NA,TRBJ1-1,TRBV5-8,NA,TGTGCCAGCAGCATACCGACAGGCATTGAAGCTTTCTTT,CASSIPTGIEAFF
NA,TRBJ2-7,TRBV27,TRBD2,TGTGCCAGCAGTGACGGACAGACCGGGACTAGCGGATCCTACGAGCAGTACTTC,CASSDGQTGTSGSYEQYF
once,TRBJ1-6,TRBV15,NA,TGTGCCACCAGCAGAGACCCGGTTTACAATTCACCCCTCCACTTT,CATSRDPVYNSPLHF
NA,TRBJ2-3,TRBV30,TRBD2,TGTGCCCTGAGGACTAGCGGGGGGACAGATACGCAGTATTTT,CALRTSGGTDTQYF
NA,TRBJ2-1,TRBV4-1,NA,TGCGCCAGCAGCCAGGGGGGACTGGGCTCCTACAATGAGCAGTTCTTC,CASSQGGLGSYNEQFF
NA,TRBJ2-3,TRBV28,NA,TGTGCCATAGGGACTAGCACAGATACGCAGTATTTT,CAIGTSTDTQYF
NA,TRBJ1-2,TRBV9,NA,TGTGCCAGCACCCCCGGGGGTGTTGGCTATGGCTACACCTTC,CASTPGGVGYGYTF
NA,TRBJ1-2,TRBV4-1,TRBD1,TGCGCCAGCAGCCCACCGGGACAGGGCTTGAGTGGCTACACCTTC,CASSPPGQGLSGYTF
NA,TRBJ2-1,TRBV5-1,TRBD2,TGCGCCAGCAGCATATCCGGGACTAGCGGGCCCTACAATGAGCAGTTCTTC,CASSISGTSGPYNEQFF
NA,TRBJ1-4,TRBV5-1,NA,TGCGCCAGCAGCGAGCGACAAGGGAAACTGTTTTTT,CASSERQGKLFF
NA,TRBJ2-3,TRBV21-1,NA,TGTGCCAGCAGCAAAAGATCATCCACAGATACGCAGTATTTT,CASSKRSSTDTQYF
NA,TRBJ2-1,TRBV5-1,TRBD1,TGCGCCAGCAGCAGACAGGGGCACTCCTACAATGAGCAGTTCTTC,CASSRQGHSYNEQFF
NA,TRBJ1-4,TRBV13,TRBD1,TGTGCCAGCAGCAACAGGGGAGTGGGAGAAGCTAATGAAAAACTGTTTTTT,CASSNRGVGEANEKLFF
NA,TRBJ1-2,TRBV30,TRBD1,TGTGCCTGCGCCCCGGGACAGGGTGCCTATAACTATGGCTACACCTTC,CACAPGQGAYNYGYTF
NA,TRBJ1-2,TRBV6-1,NA,TGTGCCAGCAGTGAAGAATCCAGGCCTCTAACTATGGGCTACACCTTC,CASSEESRPLTMGYTF
NA,TRBJ1-2,TRBV5-1,NA,TGCGCCAGCAGCCGGACAGTGGGGGGCTCTGATGGCTACACCTTC,CASSRTVGGSDGYTF
NA,TRBJ2-7,TRBV27,NA,TGTGCCAGCAGTTTAGGGCAGGGAAGGTCCTACGAGCAGTACTTC,CASSLGQGRSYEQYF
NA,TRBJ2-5,TRBV7-3,NA,TGTGCCAGCAGCCCCGACGCTGCAGAGACCCAGTACTTC,CASSPDAAETQYF
NA,TRBJ2-7,TRBV10-3,TRBD1,TGTGCCATCAGCGAAGGACAGGGTTATACATACGAGCAGTACTTC,CAISEGQGYTYEQYF
NA,TRBJ1-2,TRBV5-3,NA,TGTGCCAGAAGCGGAGGGCGGAGTAACTATGGCTACACCTTC,CARSGGRSNYGYTF
NA,TRBJ1-2,TRBV6-5,TRBD1,TGTGCCAGCAACGACAGGGGCGAAAATGGCTACACCTTC,CASNDRGENGYTF
NA,TRBJ1-2,TRBV6-1,NA,TGTGCCAGCAGTGACAGGGTGGCTGGCTACACCTTC,CASSDRVAGYTF
once,TRBJ2-1,TRBV19,NA,TGTGCCAGTAGTATAGATACAGGGCTTGAGCAGTTCTTC,CASSIDTGLEQFF
once,TRBJ2-3,TRBV20-1,NA,TGCAGTGCTAGAGCTGGCGGTACGCAGTATTTT,CSARAGGTQYF
NA,TRBJ1-2,TRBV18,NA,TGTGCCAGCTCACCACCGGGGGACGGAAGCTATGGCTACACCTTC,CASSPPGDGSYGYTF
NA,TRBJ1-1,TRBV18,NA,TGTGCCAGCTCCATGACAGGTATGAACACTGAAGCTTTCTTT,CASSMTGMNTEAFF
NA,TRBJ2-2,TRBV12-5,NA,TGTGCTAGTGGTTTGGTAATAACGGAGAACACCGGGGAGCTGTTTTTT,CASGLVITENTGELFF
NA,TRBJ1-1,TRBV14,NA,TGTGCCAGCAGCCAAACCTCGACAGGCGGGGGAGCTGAAGCTTTCTTT,CASSQTSTGGGAEAFF
NA,TRBJ1-4,TRBV5-6,NA,TGTGCCAGCAGCCCAGGACCGAGTGTTGAAAAACTGTTTTTT,CASSPGPSVEKLFF
NA,TRBJ2-7,TRBV25-1,NA,TGTGCCAGCAGTGAAGGTCTGGGACGATCCTCCTACGAGCAGTACTTC,CASSEGLGRSSYEQYF
NA,TRBJ2-3,TRBV10-3,NA,TGTGCCACCGGACCGGGAACTAGCACAGATACGCAGTATTTT,CATGPGTSTDTQYF
NA,TRBJ1-2,TRBV6-6,TRBD1,TGTGCCAGCAGTGACAGGGGTTATGGCTACACCTTC,CASSDRGYGYTF
NA,TRBJ2-1,TRBV10-1,NA,TGCGCCAGCAGTGAATCACAGGGTTCCTACAATGAGCAGTTCTTC,CASSESQGSYNEQFF
NA,TRBJ2-3,TRBV6-4,NA,TGTGCCAGTAGTGCTACCCCGGTCACAGATACGCAGTATTTT,CASSATPVTDTQYF
NA,TRBJ1-2,TRBV7-2,NA,TGTGCCAGCAGCAAACAGGGAGATGGCTACACCTTC,CASSKQGDGYTF
once,TRBJ1-2,TRBV7-2,NA,TGTGCCAGCAGCCTCGGGGGCACTAACTATGGCTACACCTTC,CASSLGGTNYGYTF
once,TRBJ2-5,TRBV28,TRBD2,TGTGCCAGCAGTGCCCCCATGCGGGGGGCCCGGGAGACCCAGTACTTC,CASSAPMRGARETQYF
NA,TRBJ1-5,TRBV6-1,TRBD1,TGTGCCAGCAAAACAGGGGACCATCAGCCCCAGCATTTT,CASKTGDHQPQHF
NA,TRBJ1-1,TRBV19,NA,TGTGCCAGTAGGGGTGGGATAGGCACTGAAGCTTTCTTT,CASRGGIGTEAFF